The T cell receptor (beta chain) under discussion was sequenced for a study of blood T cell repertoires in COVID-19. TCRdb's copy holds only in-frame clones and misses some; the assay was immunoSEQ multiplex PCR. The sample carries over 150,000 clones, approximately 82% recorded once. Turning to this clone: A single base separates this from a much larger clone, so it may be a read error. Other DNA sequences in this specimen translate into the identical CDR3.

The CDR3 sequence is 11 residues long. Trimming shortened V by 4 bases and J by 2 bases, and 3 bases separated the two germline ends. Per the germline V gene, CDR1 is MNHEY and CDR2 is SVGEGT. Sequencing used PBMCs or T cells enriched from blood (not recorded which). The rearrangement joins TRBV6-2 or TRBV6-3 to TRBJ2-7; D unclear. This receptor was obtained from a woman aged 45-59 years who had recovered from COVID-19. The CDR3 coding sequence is TGTGCCAGCAGTTCTGCCTACGAGCAGTACTTC. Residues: CASSSAYEQYF.